The clone carrying this TCR beta chain was found a few times. These data originate in a study of PD-L1 blockade in urothelial cancer. About the research overall: Blood samples had a median of approximately 150,000 T cells, roughly 76,000 unique TCRs, and clonality roughly 0.074.

Stated time point: peripheral blood 6 weeks after treatment start. Locally advanced or metastatic urothelial carcinoma was diagnosed in the patients. V shed 3 bases, J shed 0 bases, and the junction held 5 bases outside the gene matches. CDR3 length: 17 residues. From germline, CDR1 is ENHRY and CDR2 SYGVKD. Data came from immunoSEQ multiplex PCR; TCRdb stores just in-frame clones and leaves some out. This sample has approximately 93,000 clones; approximately 82% occur once, and the top ten carry around 8.1%. This sequence was found in an older man with urothelial cancer. The chain uses TRBV10-3 and TRBJ2-6; 7 positions match TRBD2. Specimen: PBMCs, collected around atezolizumab (anti-PD-L1) treatment. CDR3 coding DNA: TGTGCCATCAGTGAAGGAGCGGGGCTCTCTGGGGCCAACGTCCTGACTTTC. Its translation: CAISEGAGLSGANVLTF.